This T cell receptor (beta chain) was profiled in a study of T cells expressing NK-cell markers. Study details: From sorted CD3+CD56+NKG2C+, CD3+CD56+NKG2C- and CD3+CD56-NKG2C+ T cells came the TCR beta repertoires. Broader study findings: Dominant NKG2C+ clonotypes were found to form about 1.0-7.5% of CD8+ T cells in about six donors.

Generation of TCR beta cDNA was performed by 5'RACE template switching incorporating UMIs. TCRdb reanalyzed the 5' RACE reads and collapses them to one entry per CDR3 protein, without DNA. The sample's table shows some 600,000 distinct CDR3 sequences. In regard to this clonotype: Its cognate antigen is unknown.

Per the germline V gene, CDR1 is SGHTA and CDR2 is FQGNSA. The CDR3 consists of 16 residues. The rearrangement joins TRBV7-2 to TRBJ2-2; TCRdb gives TRBD2 as the D gene, but with no DNA this cannot be confirmed. The origin of this receptor is a man in his late teens or twenties in good health. What was sequenced was blood T cells: a sorted CD56 or NKG2C T cell subset, CD4+ or CD8+ T cells, or bulk PBMC T cells (not recorded which). The CDR3 protein is CASSSGLVGNTGELFF.